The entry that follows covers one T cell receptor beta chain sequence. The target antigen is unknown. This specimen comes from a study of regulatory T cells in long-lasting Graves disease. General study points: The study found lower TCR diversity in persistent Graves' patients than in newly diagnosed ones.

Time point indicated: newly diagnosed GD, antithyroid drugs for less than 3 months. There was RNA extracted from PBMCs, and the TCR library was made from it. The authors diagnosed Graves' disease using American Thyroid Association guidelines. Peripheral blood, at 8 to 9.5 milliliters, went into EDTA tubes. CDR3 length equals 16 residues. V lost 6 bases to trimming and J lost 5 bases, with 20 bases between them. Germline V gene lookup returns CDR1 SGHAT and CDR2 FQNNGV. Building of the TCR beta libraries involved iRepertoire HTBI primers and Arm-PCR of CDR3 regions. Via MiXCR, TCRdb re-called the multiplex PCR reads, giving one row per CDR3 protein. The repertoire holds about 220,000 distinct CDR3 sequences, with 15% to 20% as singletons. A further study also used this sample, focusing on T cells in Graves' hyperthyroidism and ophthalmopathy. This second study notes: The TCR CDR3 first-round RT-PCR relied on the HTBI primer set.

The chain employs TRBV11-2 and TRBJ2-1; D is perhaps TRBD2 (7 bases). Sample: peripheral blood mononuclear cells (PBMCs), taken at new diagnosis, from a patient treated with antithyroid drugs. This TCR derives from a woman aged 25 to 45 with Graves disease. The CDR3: CASSLRRGPPDNEQFF. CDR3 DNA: TGTGCCAGCAGTTTACGGCGGGGGCCTCCCGACAATGAGCAGTTCTTC.